The text below deals with one TCR beta chain. Its antigen is undetermined. This entry is derived from a study of cytomegalovirus exposure and HLA in healthy donors. Study-level points and caveats: Further analysis was carried out later, and it showed several of the most significant clusters appearing linked to common viral pathogens. A later look showed TCR association rates differing by HLA locus, highest for DRB1 and lowest for HLA-C. Later analysis found that TCR beta chains associated with HLA were more clonally expanded than other, equally common chains.

The length of the CDR3 is 15 residues. Germline V gene lookup returns CDR1 SGHKS and CDR2 YYEKEE (reference sequence). The trim removed 3 bases at V and 4 bases at J, leaving 3 bases unmatched. 60 Vbeta and 13 Jbeta primers were used in PCR. Only in-frame clones appear in the TCRdb table, and some are missing; sequencing was by immunoSEQ multiplex PCR. The profile shows 90,000 or so clones, about 69% of them singletons. What was sequenced was PBMCs. This TCR derives from a woman under 30 in good health and CMV-seropositive. The V gene is TRBV5-5, the J gene TRBJ1-5, with 11 nucleotides matching TRBD1. CDR3 protein: CASSSGQGANQPQHF. CDR3 coding DNA: TGTGCCAGCAGCTCCGGACAGGGGGCAAATCAGCCCCAGCATTTT.